The TCR beta chain under discussion was sequenced for a study of T cell responses to AZD1222 COVID-19 vaccine. Trimming removed 4 bases from V and 0 bases from J, with 7 bases in between. The CDR3 is made up of 15 amino acids. CDR1 and CDR2 (germline): SGHAT, FQDESV (reference sequence). The repertoire was sequenced with immunoSEQ multiplex PCR; TCRdb's copy has only in-frame clones and lacks some. The sample includes over 130,000 clones. This chain joins TRBV11-1 and TRBJ1-6, with D possibly TRBD1 on 5 matching bases. Sequenced material: peripheral blood. The origin of this receptor is an adult in good health. Here the CDR3 DNA reads TGTGCCAGCAGCTGGGGGAGCTCCTATAATTCACCCCTCCACTTT. Protein sequence: CASSWGSSYNSPLHF.